This passage covers 8 T cell receptor beta chains from one sample sequenced in a study of human T cells and chemical hapten exposure (dated by TCRdb to the early 2020s). Read against the paper, the sample's time point label means: patch test 2, 6 weeks after DPC sensitization. This sample's treatment or condition label indicates: therapeutic diphenylcyclopropenone sensitization with weekly scalp DPC. Libraries were made using RACE. Instrument on record: NextSeq 500. The raw public data were reprocessed by TCRdb itself: fastp quality trimming at Q25, MiXCR clonotype calling, in-frame beta chains only. Each entry is one CDR3 protein sequence, shown with its most common DNA and genes. This sample gives over 100,000 distinct CDR3 sequences in total; about a tenth of them show up just once. The biggest ten clones account for 3% to 4% of the sample. The input for sequencing was whole blood, taken in connection with sensitization to the hapten diphenylcyclopropenone (DPC). The origin of the receptors is a woman aged 40 to 49 with alopecia areata. Some clones in this sample may be carry-over from other donors' samples.

The V call is TRBV29-1, the J call TRBJ2-1; TRBD2 matches 13 bases. With V trimmed by 6 bases and J by 7 bases, 9 bases remained unmatched. This CDR3 is 15 amino acids long. Germline-derived CDR1 and CDR2 are SQVTM and ANQGSEA. CDR3: CSVSGTSGEKNEQFF. The CDR3 coding sequence is TGCAGCGTCTCTGGGACTAGCGGGGAGAAGAATGAGCAGTTCTTC.

This clonotype was observed a handful of times. The CDR3 DNA is TGTGCCAGCAGTGACCGACGAGGACTAGTCGGAGAGACCCAGTACTTC. Residues: CASSDRRGLVGETQYF. This chain links TRBV6-1 with TRBJ2-5; 7 bases agree with TRBD2. The CDR3 has 16 amino acids. Per germline, CDR1 MNHNS and CDR2 SASEGT. With 3 bases clipped from V and 4 bases from J, the junction kept 11 bases outside the gene matches.

V gene TRBV7-3 combines with J gene TRBJ2-1; 15 bases align to TRBD2. The CDR3 contains 16 residues. Germline V gene sequence: CDR1 SGHTA, CDR2 FQGTGA. The V and J ends lost 5 bases and 8 bases, in that order; junction bases with no gene match: 7. For the CDR3, the DNA is TGTGCCAGCAGCCCTGGGACTAGCGGGAGGTACCATGAGCAGTTCTTC. It translates to CASSPGTSGRYHEQFF.

This clonotype has ten or more counts. Germline is not matched at one junction end, which may reflect a read error. The genes are TRBV12-3 or TRBV12-4 and TRBJ1-1; D might be TRBD1 (6 bases). This CDR3 comprises 13 residues. The CDR3 DNA sequence: TGTGCCAGCAGCCTAACCCCACGGGGGCTTGAGACCTTT. Translated: CASSLTPRGLETF.

This clonotype came up many times. The J gene is TRBJ1-3, the V gene TRBV6-5; D is ambiguous. Germline CDR1 is MNHEY and CDR2 is SVGAGI. The length of the CDR3 is 15 residues. V lost 2 bases, J lost 0 bases, and 8 bases lay in between. In DNA form, the CDR3 reads TGTGCCAGCAGTTACCGGGGAAGCTCTGGAAACACCATATATTTT. Its translation: CASSYRGSSGNTIYF.

This clonotype was seen at least ten times. The V gene is TRBV20-1, the J gene TRBJ2-3, with 7 bases lining up with TRBD2. The CDR3 covers 15 residues. The germline V gene has CDR1 DFQATT and CDR2 SNEGSKA (reference sequence). V shed 6 bases, J shed 4 bases, and the junction held 13 bases outside the gene matches. CDR3 protein: CSARRAREGSDTQYF. In DNA form, the CDR3 reads TGCAGTGCCCGAAGGGCCAGGGAGGGATCAGATACGCAGTATTTT.

This clonotype was seen at least ten times. The gene calls are TRBV27 and TRBJ1-6; TRBD1 is a possible D gene (6 bases). The germline V gene has CDR1 MNHEY and CDR2 SMNVEV (reference sequence). V was pared by 5 bases and J by 0 bases, with 17 bases between. This CDR3 region has 18 residues. CDR3 nucleotide sequence: TGTGCCAGCAGTCTACAGGGATATACGAGCTCCTATAATTCACCCCTCCACTTT. The encoded protein is CASSLQGYTSSYNSPLHF.

This clonotype was recorded at least ten times. This rearrangement joins TRBV6-5 to TRBJ2-1; a weak D match, TRBD1 (7 bases). Germline V CDR1 and CDR2: MNHEY, SVGAGI. V was trimmed by 6 bases and J by 9 bases, leaving 15 bases between them. The CDR3 runs 13 residues. CDR3 DNA: TGTGCCAGCAGGCTTCAGGGGGGCGGTGAGCAGTTCTTC. This codes for CASRLQGGGEQFF.